Listed here are 16 T cell receptor beta chains from one sample, sequenced in a study of cytomegalovirus exposure and HLA in healthy donors. Assay: immunoSEQ multiplex PCR; the TCRdb copy retains only in-frame clones and omits some. The repertoire holds about 250,000 clones, 87% seen once, with about 12% in the top ten. The specimen was PBMCs. The receptors come from a young man in good health and CMV-seropositive.

The CDR3 DNA reads as TGCGCCAGCAGCTTACAGGGGCGGACTGAAGCTTTCTTT. Its translation is CASSLQGRTEAFF. The rearrangement uses TRBV5-1 and TRBJ1-1, with 7 bases aligning to TRBD1. Germline trimming cut 2 bases from V and 5 bases from J; bases unmatched to any gene: 3. Germline V CDR1 and CDR2: SGHRS, YFSETQ. This CDR3 comprises 13 residues.

The rearrangement links TRBV15 to TRBJ1-5; 9 nucleotides line up with TRBD1. J lost 0 bases, V lost 3 bases, and 15 bases had no gene match. Germline CDR1 is LNHNV and CDR2 is YYDKDF (reference sequence). The CDR3 has 20 residues. CDR3: CATSRSIPGQGHYSNQPQHF. The CDR3, as DNA: TGTGCCACCAGCAGGTCAATTCCGGGACAGGGACATTATAGCAATCAGCCCCAGCATTTT.

This chain joins TRBV11-2 and TRBJ2-3; 8 bases fit TRBD2. This CDR3 has 17 residues. Germline CDR1 reads SGHAT; CDR2 reads FQNNGV. V shed 0 bases and J 2 bases; nucleotides not matched to a gene: 7. The CDR3 sequence is CASSLDSLAGLTDTQYF. The CDR3 DNA reads as TGTGCCAGCAGCTTAGATAGCCTAGCGGGCCTCACAGATACGCAGTATTTT. The full variable domain, completed using reference TRBV11-2 and TRBJ2-3, is EAGVAQSPRYKIIEKRQSVAFWCNPISGHATLYWYQQILGQGPKLLIQFQNNGVVDDSQLPKDRFSAERLKGVDSTLKIQPAKLEDSAVYLCASSLDSLAGLTDTQYFGPGTRLTVL.

The chain links TRBV5-1 to TRBJ2-3; D perhaps matches TRBD2 (6 bases). The CDR3 extends over 15 amino acids. Germline V CDR1 and CDR2: SGHRS, YFSETQ. Trimming removed 0 bases at V and 0 bases at J, with 8 bases between. The DNA for the CDR3 is TGCGCCAGCAGCTTGGATGGGACTAGCACAGATACGCAGTATTTT. This sequence encodes CASSLDGTSTDTQYF.

This sequence joins TRBV27 and TRBJ2-7; 9 bases agree with TRBD1. This CDR3 region has 15 residues. V shed 4 bases, J shed 3 bases, and the junction held 7 bases outside the gene matches. Germline V gives CDR1 MNHEY, CDR2 SMNVEV (reference sequence). For the CDR3, the DNA is TGTGCCAGCAGTTACACTTGGACAGGGGACTACGAGCAGTACTTC. As protein: CASSYTWTGDYEQYF.

This clone has only one observation. The chain uses TRBV28 and TRBJ1-1; D may be TRBD1 (5 bases). V gave up 9 bases and J gave up 6 bases, with 17 bases separating them. Germline V gives CDR1 MDHEN, CDR2 SYDVKM. The CDR3 sequence is 13 residues long. The CDR3 protein is CASTGTDVSEAFF. The CDR3 bases are TGTGCCAGTACCGGGACTGATGTCTCTGAAGCTTTCTTT. Full variable domain (outside the CDR3, taken from reference TRBV28 and TRBJ1-1): DVKVTQSSRYLVKRTGEKVFLECVQDMDHENMFWYRQDPGLGLRLIYFSYDVKMKEKGDIPEGYSVSREKKERFSLILESASTNQTSMYLCASTGTDVSEAFFGQGTRLTVV.

The gene calls are TRBV13 and TRBJ2-2, with TRBD1 identical over 11 bases. V shed 4 bases and J 4 bases; nucleotides not matched to a gene: 8. The length of the CDR3 is 17 residues. CDR1 is PRHDT and CDR2 is FYEKMQ in the germline V gene (reference sequence). CDR3 sequence reads: CASSYGQGASGTGELFF. CDR3 nucleotide sequence: TGTGCCAGCAGCTATGGACAGGGGGCGTCTGGCACCGGGGAGCTGTTTTTT.

This rearrangement joins TRBV10-3 to TRBJ2-1; D uncertain. Trimming shortened V by 2 bases and J by 5 bases, and 10 bases separated the two germline ends. CDR3 length: 14 amino acids. Germline-derived CDR1 and CDR2 are ENHRY and SYGVKD. The CDR3 region is CAISEPVSDNEQFF. CDR3 nucleotides: TGTGCCATCAGTGAGCCAGTCTCGGACAATGAGCAGTTCTTC.

The chain is built from TRBV29-1 and TRBJ1-2; 11 bases agree with TRBD1. The V segment lost 2 bases and the J segment 4 bases; nucleotides outside the gene matches: 12. Germline V gene lookup returns CDR1 SQVTM and CDR2 ANQGSEA. The CDR3 totals 17 residues. The CDR3 DNA reads as TGCAGCGTTGAACTTCCCGGACAGGGGGCGTTCTTCTATGGCTACACCTTC. This encodes CSVELPGQGAFFYGYTF.

The chain employs TRBV5-6 and TRBJ1-2, with 7 bases identical to TRBD1. The CDR3 covers 14 residues. Trimming removed 2 bases from V and 0 bases from J; junction bases left unmatched: 1. Germline V gene data show CDR1 as SGHDT and CDR2 as YYEEEE. The CDR3 DNA reads TGTGCCAGCAGCTTCGGACAGGCTAACTATGGCTACACCTTC. Its translation is CASSFGQANYGYTF.

The V gene is TRBV6-1, the J gene TRBJ1-2; TRBD1 is a possible D gene (6 bases). Trimming left V 7 bases short and J 3 bases short, with 12 bases between. Germline V gene data show CDR1 as MNHNS and CDR2 as SASEGT. The CDR3 length is 13 residues. The CDR3 here is CASNLQGYYGYTF. The CDR3 DNA follows: TGTGCCAGCAATCTACAGGGATACTATGGCTACACCTTC.

CDR3 DNA sequence: TGCAGCGTTAGGGACAGAGAATTCGTCTACAATGAGCAGTTCTTC. Protein sequence: CSVRDREFVYNEQFF. This chain connects TRBV29-1 to TRBJ2-1; the match to TRBD1 covers 7 bases. The CDR3 covers 15 residues. Trimming at V came to 5 bases and at J to 3 bases, leaving 10 bases not matched to a gene. The germline V gene has CDR1 SQVTM and CDR2 ANQGSEA.

With regard to this clone: One end of the junction fails to match germline, which may point to a read error. The chain uses TRBV2 and TRBJ2-7, with 10 bases matching TRBD2. Germline assignment: CDR1 SNHLY and CDR2 FYNNEI. There are 13 residues in the CDR3. The CDR3: CASSEALRLAGVF. Written as DNA, the CDR3 is TGTGCCAGCAGTGAAGCGCTTCGGCTAGCGGGAGTCTTC. The entire variable domain, with the rest obtained from reference TRBV2 and TRBJ2-7, is as follows: EPEVTQTPSHQVTQMGQEVILRCVPISNHLYFYWYRQILGQKVEFLVSFYNNEISEKSEIFDDQFSVERPDGSNFTLKIRSTKLEDSAMYFCASSEALRLAGVFGPGTRLTVT.

This clone was counted once. This chain links TRBV30 with TRBJ2-3; D may be TRBD2 (6 bases). The ends were cut back, 2 bases at V and 3 bases at J, with 9 bases in the middle. The length of the CDR3 is 13 residues. Germline assignment: CDR1 GTSNPN and CDR2 SVGIG (reference sequence). CDR3 residues: CAWSWDSTDTQYF. In DNA form, the CDR3 reads TGTGCCTGGAGTTGGGACTCGACAGATACGCAGTATTTT.

This CDR3 is CASSLENRGNEQYF. The CDR3 DNA is TGCGCCAGCAGCTTGGAGAACAGGGGGAACGAGCAGTACTTC. V usage is TRBV5-1 and J usage is TRBJ2-7; 8 bases line up with TRBD1. Germline lookup yields CDR1 SGHRS and CDR2 YFSETQ. Losses at the gene ends were 0 bases for V and 5 bases for J; bases not matched to a gene: 4. The CDR3 consists of 14 residues. The full variable domain, its missing parts supplied by reference TRBV5-1 and TRBJ2-7, is KAGVTQTPRYLIKTRGQQVTLSCSPISGHRSVSWYQQTPGQGLQFLFEYFSETQRNKGNFPGRFSGRQFSNSRSEMNVSTLELGDSALYLCASSLENRGNEQYFGPGTRLTVT.

The genes are TRBV2 and TRBJ1-2; no clear D gene. V lost 6 bases and J 2 bases, leaving 22 bases between the germline ends. The CDR3 covers 17 residues. The germline V gene has CDR1 SNHLY and CDR2 FYNNEI. The CDR3 bases are TGTGCCAGCAGAGTCCGTCCAGGCCCTACTTTAAACTATGGCTACACCTTC. Amino acid sequence: CASRVRPGPTLNYGYTF.